The 17 T cell receptor beta chains below come from one sample, sequenced in a study of neurological immune-mediated disorders. MiXCR, applied by TCRdb to the 5' RACE reads, yields one record per CDR3 protein. The sample lists about 54,000 distinct CDR3 sequences; under 5% were seen once. The sequenced sample was CD4+ T cells from blood. These TCRs come from a woman between 40 and 50 years old with multiple sclerosis.

This clonotype was found many times. The genes are TRBV10-3 and TRBJ2-7; 7 bases align to TRBD1. Germline V gene data show CDR1 as ENHRY and CDR2 as SYGVKD. V lost 7 bases and J lost 2; bases outside the gene matches: 5. This CDR3 is built from 13 residues. The DNA of the CDR3 is TGTGCCATCAATAGAGACAGGGCCTACGAGCAGTACTTC. It codes for CAINRDRAYEQYF.

This clonotype occurred many times. The chain has TRBV4-1 and TRBJ2-3; 7 nucleotides agree with TRBD1. The V and J ends lost 3 bases and 3 bases, in that order; junction bases with no gene match: 9. CDR1 and CDR2 from the germline V gene are MGHRA and YSYEKL. The CDR3 is 16 residues long. This chain's CDR3 is CASSQAYRGSTDTQYF. The CDR3 nucleotides read TGCGCCAGCAGCCAGGCCTACAGGGGTTCGACAGATACGCAGTATTTT.

This clonotype was counted many times. This chain links TRBV5-4 with TRBJ2-3, with 7 bases aligning to TRBD2. V lost 4 bases to trimming and J lost 5 bases; unmatched junction nucleotides: 1. The germline CDR1 and CDR2 sequences are SGHNT and YYREEE (reference sequence). There are 12 residues in the CDR3. CDR3 protein: CASSPSGDTQYF. The CDR3 DNA follows: TGTGCCAGCAGCCCTAGCGGAGATACGCAGTATTTT.

This clonotype was counted ten times or more. The chain combines TRBV14 with TRBJ1-1; TRBD1 matches at 12 bases. Trimming removed 2 bases from V and 4 bases from J; junction bases left unmatched: 14. Germline assignment: CDR1 SGHDN and CDR2 FVKESK. CDR3 length: 19 amino acids. This CDR3 reads CASSQRLLPGQGARTEAFF. The CDR3, as DNA: TGTGCCAGCAGCCAACGCCTCCTCCCGGGACAGGGGGCGCGCACTGAAGCTTTCTTT.

This clonotype was counted many times. CDR3 protein: CASRTGGSYNEQFF. The DNA of the CDR3 is TGTGCCAGCAGGACAGGGGGCTCCTACAATGAGCAGTTCTTC. The V and J genes are TRBV6-2 or TRBV6-3 and TRBJ2-1; 9 bases are shared with TRBD1. The J segment lost 0 bases and the V segment lost 6 bases, leaving 0 bases of the junction unmatched. The length of the CDR3 is 14 residues. Germline CDR1 and CDR2: MNHEY and SVGEGT.

This clonotype was counted many times. The CDR3 spells CASSQERQGLAYGYTF. The CDR3 DNA is TGTGCCAGCAGCCAAGAGAGGCAAGGGCTTGCCTATGGCTACACCTTC. This chain connects TRBV14 to TRBJ1-2; the D is unclear. This CDR3 has 16 amino acids. The germline V gene has CDR1 SGHDN and CDR2 FVKESK. Trimming removed 0 bases at V and 4 bases at J, with 15 bases between.

This clonotype was detected ten times or more. J is TRBJ1-2 and V is TRBV5-1; TRBD1 matches at 10 bases. The CDR3 is made up of 14 amino acids. Germline V gene data show CDR1 as SGHRS and CDR2 as YFSETQ. Trimming at V came to 3 bases and at J to 5 bases, leaving 4 bases not matched to a gene. The CDR3 region is CASSSPGQGYGYTF. The CDR3 nucleotides read TGCGCCAGCAGCTCGCCGGGACAGGGGTATGGCTACACCTTC.

This clonotype was seen ten or more times. The chain uses TRBV19 and TRBJ2-2; D possibly corresponds to TRBD2 (5 bases). Germline CDR1 is LNHDA and CDR2 is SQIVND (reference sequence). The CDR3 is 14 residues long. V was pared by 0 bases and J by 9 bases, with 11 bases between. This CDR3 is CASSIDREGRELFF. CDR3 bases: TGTGCCAGTAGTATAGATCGAGAGGGAAGGGAGCTGTTTTTT.

This clonotype was found many times. The chain employs TRBV7-3 and TRBJ2-7; 10 positions agree with TRBD2. The V gene end was trimmed by 5 bases and the J gene end by 4 bases; junction bases not matched to a gene: 5. In germline, CDR1 is SGHTA, CDR2 FQGTGA. The CDR3 extends over 14 amino acids. For the CDR3, the DNA is TGTGCCAGCAGCGTACTAGCGGGACCTTACGAGCAGTACTTC. Residues: CASSVLAGPYEQYF.

The genes are TRBV24-1 and TRBJ2-1; TRBD2 is a possible D gene (6 bases). Trimming cost V 2 bases and J 8 bases, with 21 bases left between them. CDR3 size: 17 residues. Germline CDR1 and CDR2: KGHDR and SFDVKD. The CDR3 reads CATSDSKGGELQDEQFF. In nucleotides, the CDR3 is TGTGCCACCAGTGATTCCAAGGGCGGGGAGCTCCAAGATGAGCAGTTCTTC.

Ten or more counts support this clonotype. V gene TRBV5-5 combines with J gene TRBJ2-7; no firm D call. Germline loops: CDR1 SGHKS, CDR2 YYEKEE (reference sequence). The CDR3 runs to 13 residues. With 0 bases removed from V and 4 bases from J, the gap between germline ends came to 8 bases. The chain's CDR3 is CASSLDNSYEQYF. In DNA form, the CDR3 reads TGTGCCAGCAGCTTGGATAACTCTTACGAGCAGTACTTC.

This clonotype was picked up many times. V and J are TRBV14 and TRBJ2-1; a weak D match, TRBD1 (6 bases). The CDR3 covers 14 residues. Trimming stripped 5 bases from V and 4 bases from J, with 12 bases between. The V gene's germline CDR1 is SGHDN and CDR2 FVKESK. The chain's CDR3 is CASSKTRGYNEQFF. CDR3 sequence (DNA): TGTGCCAGCAGCAAAACCAGGGGATACAATGAGCAGTTCTTC.

This clonotype was seen repeatedly, ten times or more. DNA for the CDR3: TGCAGTGCTAGAGATGCGACTCGGGAGACTGAAGCTTTCTTT. It codes for CSARDATRETEAFF. V usage is TRBV20-1 and J usage is TRBJ1-1; no clear D gene. V dropped 0 bases and J dropped 5 bases, with 13 bases sitting between them. Germline V gives CDR1 DFQATT, CDR2 SNEGSKA (reference sequence). CDR3 length: 14 amino acids.

This clonotype occurred many times. The chain employs TRBV18 and TRBJ1-1; D may be TRBD1 (5 bases). In germline, CDR1 is KGHSH, CDR2 LQKENI. This CDR3 has 13 residues. The germline V and J ends were trimmed by 6 bases and 0 bases, with 8 bases remaining between them. The CDR3 reads CASSGTVNTEAFF. CDR3 bases: TGTGCCAGCTCGGGGACGGTGAACACTGAAGCTTTCTTT.

Ten or more counts support this clonotype. This rearrangement joins TRBV7-8 to TRBJ2-1, with D perhaps matching TRBD2 (7 bases). Per the germline V gene, CDR1 is SGHVS and CDR2 is FQNEAQ. With 1 base removed from V and 4 bases from J, the gap between germline ends came to 14 bases. There are 16 residues in the CDR3. In nucleotides, the CDR3 is TGTGCCAGCAGCTTAGGGGGCGGGGGCCTGTACAATGAGCAGTTCTTC. As protein: CASSLGGGGLYNEQFF.

In its sample, this clonotype was seen many times. The chain combines TRBV12-3 or TRBV12-4 with TRBJ1-6; perhaps TRBD1 as D (5 bases). Trimming shortened V by 5 bases and J by 7 bases, and 18 bases separated the two germline ends. The CDR3 loop spans 16 amino acids. The CDR3: CASSRRRLDSNSPLHF. CDR3 nucleotide sequence: TGTGCCAGCAGTCGACGAAGACTTGACAGCAATTCACCCCTCCACTTT.

This clonotype was seen ten or more times. This chain links TRBV5-1 with TRBJ1-1, with D tentatively TRBD1 (6 bases). Germline-derived CDR1 and CDR2 are SGHRS and YFSETQ. The CDR3 totals 15 residues. Trimming removed 2 bases at V and 5 bases at J, with 16 bases between. The CDR3 bases are TGCGCCAGCAGCTTACGGACAGCGGCGGCAACTGAAGCTTTCTTT. It yields the protein CASSLRTAAATEAFF.